This record looks at one T cell receptor (beta chain) sequence and its context. Its antigen is currently not known. Base qualities are missing; no much larger clone stands one base away. TCRbeta CDR3 regions were amplified from genomic DNA using the immunoSEQ Assay, a bias-controlled multiplex PCR. In the source study's methods: Nucleated cell counts per sample were estimated from amplification of reference gene primers within the assay. Sequence reads were collapsed and filtered to measure the absolute abundance of every unique TCRbeta CDR3 rearrangement. For each sample, productive Simpson clonality was calculated by taking the square root of Simpson's diversity index across productive rearrangements. Sourced from immuneACCESS, this table was stored by TCRdb with only in-frame sequences that have V and J called. A share of the clones is absent; for the studies checked, an unresolved V gene accounts for under half, and the remainder has no known explanation. The V and J calls and clone size come from that table; D and trimming were worked out from the DNA. This sample has around 300,000 clones in its table, and 86% of those were observed once. The leading ten clones occupy about 3% of the sample.

The collaborating institutions used their own protocols to collect whole blood in K2EDTA tubes. Collaborator samples were shipped for TCRbeta analysis as frozen whole blood, isolated PBMCs, or DNA extracted from either sample type. The data stem from a study of blood T cell repertoires in COVID-19 (dated by TCRdb to the early 2020s). As for the study more broadly: Samples covering the acute and convalescent phases of COVID-19 were provided by collaborators in the United States, Italy and Spain. The material from the prospective study consisted of cDNA or gDNA derived from T cells, B-cell-depleted T cells, or PBMCs. The dataset comprised deeply sampled blood TCRbeta repertoires from subjects exposed to, actively infected with, or recovered from COVID-19. The repertoires were released in a freely available public database intended as a resource for research on the immune response to SARS-CoV-2. Samples came from the ongoing ImmuneRACE study (first 160 participants) plus 1,254 subjects from 6 global collaborators. Sample metadata almost always included a de-identified subject ID, COVID-19 status, age in years and sex. Where available, HLA class I and class II types were taken from metadata supplied by the sample provider and were not determined by assay-based typing. The paper's findings and limits, for the study overall: How much clinical and demographic metadata was included differed by source and by participant, and the metadata was provided uncurated.

CDR1 and CDR2, looked up from the germline V gene (reference sequence), are LGHDT and YNNKEL. Germline trimming: 4 bases from V, 0 bases from J; junction bases outside gene matches: 11. The cysteine opens and the phenylalanine closes a CDR3 of 17 amino acids. Here the CDR3 DNA is all that survives: 51 bases in frame from base 1. Sample: peripheral blood. This receptor chain uses TRBV3-1 (or the pseudogene TRBV3-2) and TRBJ2-5; 7 central bases correspond to TRBD2. The clonotype comes from a woman aged 30 to 39 with active or convalescent COVID-19. CDR3 sequence: CASSLGGLADYQETQYF. The nucleotide sequence is TGTGCCAGCAGCCTCGGCGGGCTAGCGGACTACCAAGAGACCCAGTACTTC.